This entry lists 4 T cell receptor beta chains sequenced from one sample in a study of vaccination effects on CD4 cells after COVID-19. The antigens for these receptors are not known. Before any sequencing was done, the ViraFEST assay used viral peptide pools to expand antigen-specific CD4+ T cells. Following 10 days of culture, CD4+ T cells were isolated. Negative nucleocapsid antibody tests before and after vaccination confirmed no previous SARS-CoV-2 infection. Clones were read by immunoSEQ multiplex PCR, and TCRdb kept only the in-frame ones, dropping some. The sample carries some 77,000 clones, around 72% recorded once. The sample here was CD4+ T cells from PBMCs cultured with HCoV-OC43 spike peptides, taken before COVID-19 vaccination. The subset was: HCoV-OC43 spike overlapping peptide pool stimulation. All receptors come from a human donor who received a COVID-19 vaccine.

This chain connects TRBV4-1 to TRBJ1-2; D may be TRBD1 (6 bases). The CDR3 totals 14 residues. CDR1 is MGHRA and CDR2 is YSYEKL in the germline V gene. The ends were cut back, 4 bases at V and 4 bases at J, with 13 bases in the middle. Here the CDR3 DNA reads TGCGCCAGCAGCCGCGGGACATTTGGCTATGGCTACACCTTC. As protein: CASSRGTFGYGYTF.

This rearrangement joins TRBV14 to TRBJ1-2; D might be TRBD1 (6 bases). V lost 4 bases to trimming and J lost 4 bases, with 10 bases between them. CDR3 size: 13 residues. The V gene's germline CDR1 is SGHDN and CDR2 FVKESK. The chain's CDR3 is CASSPAGAYGYTF. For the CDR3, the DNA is TGTGCCAGCAGCCCGGCGGGGGCCTATGGCTACACCTTC.

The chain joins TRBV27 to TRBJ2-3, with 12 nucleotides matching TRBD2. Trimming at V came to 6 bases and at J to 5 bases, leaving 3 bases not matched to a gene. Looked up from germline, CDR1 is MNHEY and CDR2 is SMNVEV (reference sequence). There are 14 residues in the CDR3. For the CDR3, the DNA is TGTGCCAGCAGCAAGGGACTAGCGGGAGATACGCAGTATTTT. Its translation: CASSKGLAGDTQYF.

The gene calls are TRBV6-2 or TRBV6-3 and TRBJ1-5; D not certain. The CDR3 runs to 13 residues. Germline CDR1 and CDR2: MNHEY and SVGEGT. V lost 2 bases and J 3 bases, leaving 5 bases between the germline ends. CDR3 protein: CASSYPINQPQHF. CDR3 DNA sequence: TGTGCCAGCAGTTACCCCATCAATCAGCCCCAGCATTTT.